This TCR beta chain came from a study of Ad26.COV2.S vaccination and SARS-CoV-2 variants. Study context: Once, or twice with 56 days between doses, Ad26.COV2.S was given intramuscularly.

Method: immunoSEQ multiplex PCR; TCRdb's copy keeps in-frame clones and lacks some. The sample consists of approximately 400,000 clones, around 82% of them appearing once. Concerning this clone: The antigen is not known.

The study's findings and limits: Substantial breadth in spike-specific CD8+ and CD4+ T cell responses was reportedly seen after vaccination.

The treatment: roughly 20 received Ad26.COV2.S at low or high dose, single or two shots; about 5 received placebo; per-sample allocation not given. Sampling occurred on day 63 after the first vaccine or placebo injection. As its vector, the vaccine had Ad26, which expressed Wuhan-strain SARS-CoV-2 spike. Germline V gives CDR1 MGHDK, CDR2 SYGVNS. The junction had 4 bases not matched to a gene; V was cut back by 1 base and J by 4 bases. CDR3 length: 16 residues. The source material was peripheral blood, sampled in a trial of Ad26.COV2.S vaccine versus placebo. This clonotype was sampled from a person between 18 and 65 years old who received the Ad26.COV2.S COVID-19 vaccine or a placebo. The chain has TRBV25-1 and TRBJ1-2, with 12 bases matching TRBD1. CDR3 residues: CASSEFRGQGAYGYTF. The CDR3 DNA reads as TGTGCCAGCAGTGAATTCAGGGGACAGGGGGCCTATGGCTACACCTTC.